This T cell receptor (beta chain) was identified in a study of T-cell memory formation after mild COVID-19. Study findings and constraints: Mainly in CM and EM were contracting CD4+ clones; CD8+ were in EMRA. Clones from the second wave (peaking day 37) had unconfirmed SARS-CoV-2 specificity. Researchers found some responding clones in pre-infection memory, a sign that cross-reactive memory joined.

This clonotype has only a few counts. What it binds is not known. cDNA libraries for TCR alpha and TCR beta, carrying sample barcodes and UMIs, came from 5'RACE with constant-segment primers. TCRdb used MiXCR to reprocess the 5' RACE reads, holding one entry per CDR3 protein. In the table there are 200,000 to 300,000 distinct CDR3 sequences, over 9% of which are singletons. V dropped 8 bases and J dropped 2 bases, with 16 bases sitting between them. Germline V gene data show CDR1 as MNHNS and CDR2 as SASEGT. The CDR3 extends over 15 amino acids. Source material: PBMCs or a T cell subset sorted from them (not recorded which). J is TRBJ1-5 and V is TRBV6-1; D perhaps matches TRBD1 (6 bases). The sequence was collected from a young man who had mild COVID-19 (a few samples of this study predate the infection). Cell type and time point are not known. DNA of the CDR3: TGTGCCAGCGTCGGCGGGGGCATTGGCAATCAGCCCCAGCATTTT. Protein sequence: CASVGGGIGNQPQHF.